The rows below give T cell receptor beta chains drawn from one sample of a study of T cell changes during pregnancy in multiple sclerosis. Measured with immunoSEQ multiplex PCR; TCRdb has only the in-frame clones, and not every one. The sample includes 30,000 to 40,000 clones, 88% of them seen just once. Sequencing used CD8+ T cells from peripheral blood mononuclear cells, obtained in the third trimester of pregnancy. The receptors stem from a female donor with multiple sclerosis, enrolled in a pregnancy study. Both conserved end residues are part of each CDR3. Fields, in order: clone size, V gene, D gene, J gene, CDR3 DNA, CDR3 protein. A D gene is named only where the DNA matches it firmly. The size field is filled for only some rows; it gives once, few, many or a size class.

>NA|TRBV7-6|TRBD1|TRBJ1-4
TGTGCCAGCAGCACTCACCCGGGACAGGGTAATGAAAAACTGTTTTTT
CASSTHPGQGNEKLFF
>NA|TRBV4-1|NA|TRBJ1-6
TGCGCCAGCAGCCGAAGGGGGGGGTTGGGGAATTCACCCCTCCACTTT
CASSRRGGLGNSPLHF
>NA|TRBV9|NA|TRBJ1-2
TGTGCCAGCAGCGAGCCGACGGCCGGGTCAGACTATGGCTACACCTTC
CASSEPTAGSDYGYTF
>NA|TRBV4-1|NA|TRBJ1-2
TGCGCCAGCAGCCAAGTCGCGGGGCCCTATGGCTACACCTTC
CASSQVAGPYGYTF
>NA|TRBV5-6|TRBD2|TRBJ2-7
TGTGCCAGCAGCCATTTAGCGGGGCGAACCTACGAGCAGTACTTC
CASSHLAGRTYEQYF
>NA|TRBV5-4|TRBD2|TRBJ2-3
TGTGCCAGCAGAACTCTAGCGGGGGAGACAGATACGCAGTATTTT
CASRTLAGETDTQYF
>NA|TRBV2|TRBD2|TRBJ2-1
TGTGCCACCAAACTAGCGGGGGATGTGAATGAGCAGTTCTTC
CATKLAGDVNEQFF
>NA|TRBV6-1|TRBD1|TRBJ2-1
TGTGCCAGCACCCAGTGGCAGGGGGTCTACAATGAGCAGTTCTTC
CASTQWQGVYNEQFF
>once|TRBV5-1|NA|TRBJ1-1
TGCGCCAGCACCTTCGACGGGGAAAACACTGAAGCTTTCTTT
CASTFDGENTEAFF
>NA|TRBV4-1|NA|TRBJ2-7
TGCGCCAGCAGCCAAGGGGGGGACGTAGCCTACGAGCAGTACTTC
CASSQGGDVAYEQYF
>NA|TRBV11-2|TRBD2|TRBJ2-7
TGTGCCAGCAGCTTAGTCGGGGGGGGCGCTTTCGAGCAGTACTTC
CASSLVGGGAFEQYF
>NA|TRBV11-2|NA|TRBJ2-7
TGTGCCAGCAGCCCGGAGGGTGCCCAATCCTACGAGCAGTACTTC
CASSPEGAQSYEQYF
>NA|TRBV4-3|TRBD2|TRBJ2-2
TGCGCCAGCAGCCAAGCCGGGACTAGCGGGGGGTGGGACACCGGGGAGCTGTTTTTT
CASSQAGTSGGWDTGELFF
>NA|TRBV4-3|NA|TRBJ2-7
TGCGCCAGCACCCGAGGTCCCCTGGACAATTCCCTTTACGAGCAGTACTTC
CASTRGPLDNSLYEQYF
>NA|TRBV6-5|TRBD2|TRBJ2-3
TGTGCCAGCAGTTCACTAGCGGGGGGGCCGGACACGCAGTATTTT
CASSSLAGGPDTQYF
>NA|TRBV10-3|TRBD2|TRBJ2-1
TGTGCCATCACCGGGACTAGCGGGAGCTACAATGAGCAGTTCTTC
CAITGTSGSYNEQFF
>NA|TRBV7-3|TRBD1|TRBJ1-2
TGTGCCAGCGGTTTGGGGACAGGGGACGGCTACACCTTC
CASGLGTGDGYTF
>NA|TRBV7-9|TRBD2|TRBJ2-1
TGTGCCAGCAGCTTACTAGCGGGGGGAACCTACAATGAGCAGTTCTTC
CASSLLAGGTYNEQFF
>few|TRBV19|NA|TRBJ1-4
TGTGCCAGTAGTTCTCGGTCAAGTGAAAAACTGTTTTTT
CASSSRSSEKLFF
>NA|TRBV4-1|NA|TRBJ1-1
TGCGCCAGCAGCGTGGGGCAGGGAACGGGTTTTCGGGCTGAAGCTTTCTTT
CASSVGQGTGFRAEAFF
>NA|TRBV18|TRBD1|TRBJ1-1
TGTGCCAGCTACGGGGACAGGGCTGGAGCTTTCTTT
CASYGDRAGAFF
>NA|TRBV7-6|NA|TRBJ1-1
TGTGCCAGCAGCTTGGCCCAGGGAATGAACACTGAAGCTTTCTTT
CASSLAQGMNTEAFF
>large|TRBV7-3|NA|TRBJ2-3
TGTGCCAGCAGCTCCGGACTATTCACAGATACGCAGTATTTT
CASSSGLFTDTQYF
>NA|TRBV28|NA|TRBJ2-7
TGTGCCAGCAGTATCGACGAGCAGTACTTC
CASSIDEQYF
>NA|TRBV13|NA|TRBJ2-7
TGTGCCAGCAGCCAGGAACCCAGTTACTACGAGCAGTACTTC
CASSQEPSYYEQYF
>few|TRBV5-5|NA|TRBJ1-3
TGTGCCAGCAGCCGTGGAAACACCATATATTTT
CASSRGNTIYF
>NA|TRBV6-5|NA|TRBJ2-5
TGTGCCAGCAGCCACGCCGGGACACAACAAGAGACCCAGTACTTC
CASSHAGTQQETQYF
>once|TRBV6-5|NA|TRBJ1-2
TGTGCCAGCAGTTGGGGGCGCTTCTATGGCTACACCTTC
CASSWGRFYGYTF
>once|TRBV7-6|TRBD2|TRBJ2-5
TGTGCCAGCAGCTTAGCCGGGGGGGCCTCAGAGACCCAGTACTTC
CASSLAGGASETQYF
>NA|TRBV11-2|NA|TRBJ2-1
TGTGCCAGCAGCCTAAAACCGGGAGCGAGCACTTACAATGAGCAGTTCTTC
CASSLKPGASTYNEQFF
>NA|TRBV6-4|TRBD2|TRBJ2-3
TGTGCCAGCAGTGATTCCACTAGCGGGGGGGATACGCAGTATTTT
CASSDSTSGGDTQYF
>NA|TRBV30|NA|TRBJ1-1
TGTGCCTGGAATACAGGTTTGAACACTGAAGCTTTCTTT
CAWNTGLNTEAFF
>NA|TRBV10-3|NA|TRBJ2-7
TGTGCCATCAGTGAGGTCGAGTTCTACGAGCAGTACTTC
CAISEVEFYEQYF
>NA|TRBV5-6|NA|TRBJ1-4
TGTGCCAGCAGCTTGATCCGAACTAATGAAAAACTGTTTTTT
CASSLIRTNEKLFF
>NA|TRBV7-3|TRBD2|TRBJ2-3
TGTGCCAGCAGCTTATGGGGGGGGAACAAATATAGCACAGATACGCAGTATTTT
CASSLWGGNKYSTDTQYF
>NA|TRBV5-5|NA|TRBJ2-5
TGTGCCAGCAGCTTAACCGGGAAAGAGACCCAGTACTTC
CASSLTGKETQYF
>NA|TRBV2|TRBD1|TRBJ2-2
TGTGCCAGCAGTTACGACAGGGGGTACACCGGGGAGCTGTTTTTT
CASSYDRGYTGELFF
>few|TRBV7-3|NA|TRBJ1-1
TGTGCCAGCAGCTTGGGACAGAACACTGAAGCTTTCTTT
CASSLGQNTEAFF
>NA|TRBV6-4|NA|TRBJ2-2
TGTGCCAGCAGTGCCCGACAGGACACCGGGGAGCTGTTTTTT
CASSARQDTGELFF
>NA|TRBV15|NA|TRBJ2-2
TGTGCCACCAGCGACCGACAGAGGACGGACACCGGGGAGCTGTTTTTT
CATSDRQRTDTGELFF
>NA|TRBV9|TRBD1|TRBJ2-5
TGTGCCAGCAGCGTGGTCGGGACAGGGGCAGAGACCCAGTACTTC
CASSVVGTGAETQYF
>NA|TRBV28|TRBD2|TRBJ2-2
TGTGCCAGCAAAAGGGCGGGGGGGCACACCGGGGAGCTGTTTTTT
CASKRAGGHTGELFF
>NA|TRBV5-6|TRBD1|TRBJ2-7
TGTGCCAGCAGCTTGACCCAAGGGGGCTATATCTACGAGCAGTACTTC
CASSLTQGGYIYEQYF
>NA|TRBV28|NA|TRBJ2-1
TGTGCCAGCAGTCACAGGGACCGAGAGGATGAGCAGTTCTTC
CASSHRDREDEQFF